These T cell receptor beta chains were read from a single sample in a study of blood T cells in healthy people across ages. TCRdb analysed the 5' RACE reads with MiXCR anew, one entry per CDR3 protein. The table shows some 1,500,000 distinct CDR3 sequences, with around 40% occurring only once. Sequences were obtained from blood. These receptors all stem from a woman under 30 in good health. The CDR3 runs from the conserved cysteine through the conserved F or W. The D gene is left open where the match is weak. For some rows the clone size is stated as once, few or many, or as a class when expanded; others skip it.

TRBJ2-1 | TRBV7-2 | TRBD2 | 15 | . | TGTGCCAGCATCTCGGGACTAGCGGTCTACAATGAGCAGTTCTTC | CASISGLAVYNEQFF
TRBJ1-4 | TRBV7-2 | TRBD1 | 15 | many | TGTGCCAGCAGCTTAGCGGGGCAGGGGGATGAAAAACTGTTTTTT | CASSLAGQGDEKLFF
TRBJ2-7 | TRBV5-1 | . | 13 | . | TGCGCCAGCAGCTTGGATGGGTACTACGAGCAGTACTTC | CASSLDGYYEQYF
TRBJ2-7 | TRBV6-2/TRBV6-3 | . | 12 | many | TGTGCCAGCAGCTATAGTCCCTACGAGCAGTACTTC | CASSYSPYEQYF
TRBJ2-3 | TRBV6-1 | . | 14 | . | TGTGCCAGCAGCCCAAACGAACTGGCCGCTACGCGGTATTTT | CASSPNELAATRYF
TRBJ1-5 | TRBV7-8 | . | 14 | few | TGTGCCAGCAGCTTAGTAGGGGTTGAACAGCCCCAGCATTTT | CASSLVGVEQPQHF
TRBJ2-2 | TRBV12-5 | . | 15 | . | TGTGCTAGTGGTTTGGTATTGGGCACAGCCGGGGAGCTGTTTTTT | CASGLVLGTAGELFF
TRBJ1-2 | TRBV10-3 | . | 16 | few | TGTGCCATCAGTGAGGTCCACCCTTCATCTAACTATGGCTACACCTTC | CAISEVHPSSNYGYTF
TRBJ2-5 | TRBV12-3/TRBV12-4 | . | 15 | few | TGTGCCAGCAGTTTTGCCTCGGGCAGACAAGAGACCCAGTACTTC | CASSFASGRQETQYF
TRBJ1-2 | TRBV12-3/TRBV12-4 | . | 13 | . | TGTGCCAGCAGTTTGGGCCATCCCTATGGCTACACCTTC | CASSLGHPYGYTF
TRBJ2-7 | TRBV18 | . | 16 | . | TGTGCCAGCTCACCGAGTCTGGCCGGGTTTGCCTACGAGCAGTACTTC | CASSPSLAGFAYEQYF
TRBJ1-1 | TRBV12-3/TRBV12-4 | . | 16 | . | TGTGCCAGCAGTTTGGAGTTGCGGGGGACGAACACTGAAGCTTTCTTT | CASSLELRGTNTEAFF
TRBJ2-5 | TRBV10-3 | . | 14 | . | TGTGCCATCAGTGAGGCCGGGACAAAAGAGACCCAGTACTTC | CAISEAGTKETQYF
TRBJ2-7 | TRBV12-3/TRBV12-4 | TRBD2 | 17 | . | TGTGCCAGCAGTTTAGCGCCTGGGCGGGGGACCTCCTACGAGCAGTACTTC | CASSLAPGRGTSYEQYF
TRBJ2-1 | TRBV7-2 | . | 14 | . | TGTGCCAGCAGCTTATCCCGTGCCAGTGATGAGCAGTTCTTC | CASSLSRASDEQFF
TRBJ1-2 | TRBV4-1 | TRBD1 | 18 | . | TGCGCCAGCAGCCAATACCGCCGGGACAGGGGTGAGAACTATGGCTACACCTTC | CASSQYRRDRGENYGYTF
TRBJ2-1 | TRBV3-1 | TRBD2 | 12 | few | TGTGCCAGCCTGAGCGGGAGGGATGAGCAGTTCTTC | CASLSGRDEQFF
TRBJ2-1 | TRBV7-2 | TRBD2 | 16 | . | TGTGCCAGCAGCCCCGCTAGCGGAACCAGGGTAAATGAGCAGTTCTTC | CASSPASGTRVNEQFF
TRBJ1-2 | TRBV6-4 | . | 16 | once | TGTGCCAGCCCTGCGGGGTTCGTCGGCCCTAACTATGGCTACACCTTC | CASPAGFVGPNYGYTF
TRBJ2-4 | TRBV20-1 | . | 15 | . | TGCAGTGCCTACGGGTGGCCGGCTGCCAAAAACATTCAGTACTTC | CSAYGWPAAKNIQYF
TRBJ2-1 | TRBV20-1 | . | 16 | . | TGCAGTGCTAGAGTCTCTCGTATCTGGTCCTACAATGAGCAGTTCTTC | CSARVSRIWSYNEQFF
TRBJ1-1 | TRBV10-3 | . | 12 | . | TGTGCCACCTCCCGGGGGGACACTGAAGCTTTCTTT | CATSRGDTEAFF
TRBJ1-2 | TRBV4-3 | TRBD1 | 16 | few | TGCGCCAGCAGCCAAGGAGTTACAGGGGGGTACTATGGCTACACCTTC | CASSQGVTGGYYGYTF
TRBJ2-7 | TRBV11-2 | TRBD2 | 16 | once | TGTGCCAGCAGCTTGGGGACTAGCGGGGTGACCTACGAGCAGTACTTC | CASSLGTSGVTYEQYF
TRBJ2-7 | TRBV12-3/TRBV12-4 | . | 14 | few | TGTGCCAGCAGTTTAGAAGTCGCAGTCCACGAGCAGTACTTC | CASSLEVAVHEQYF
TRBJ1-6 | TRBV6-5 | . | 15 | . | TGTGCCAGCAGTTACAAGAGCTCCTATAATTCACCCCTCCACTTT | CASSYKSSYNSPLHF
TRBJ2-7 | TRBV12-3/TRBV12-4 | TRBD2 | 15 | . | TGTGCCAGCAGTTTATCCGGGAGGAGCTCCGACGAGCAGTACTTC | CASSLSGRSSDEQYF
TRBJ2-1 | TRBV29-1 | . | 13 | many | TGCAGCGTTGAAGACCTAAAATACAATGAGCAGTTCTTC | CSVEDLKYNEQFF
TRBJ2-3 | TRBV6-5 | TRBD2 | 15 | . | TGTGCCAGCAGTTTTAGCGGGGGGGTAGCAGATACGCAGTATTTT | CASSFSGGVADTQYF
TRBJ2-1 | TRBV3-1 | TRBD2 | 14 | once | TGTGCCAGCAGACAAACTAGCGGGGCCCCGGAGCAGTTCTTC | CASRQTSGAPEQFF
TRBJ1-4 | TRBV20-1 | . | 13 | . | TGCAGTGCCCGATTCCACAGTAATGAAAAACTGTTTTTT | CSARFHSNEKLFF
TRBJ2-1 | TRBV6-2/TRBV6-3 | TRBD2 | 15 | . | TGTGCCAGCCGACGGCTAGCGGGAGTGGACAATGAGCAGTTCTTC | CASRRLAGVDNEQFF
TRBJ2-1 | TRBV2 | TRBD2 | 16 | . | TGTGCCAGCAGAGGAGGGGGGACTAGTAGCGGCAATGAGCAGTTCTTC | CASRGGGTSSGNEQFF
TRBJ2-7 | TRBV7-9 | . | 16 | . | TGTGCCAGCAGCAACAGCTGGATCGGCTCCTACAATGAGCAGTACTTC | CASSNSWIGSYNEQYF
TRBJ2-1 | TRBV9 | TRBD2 | 14 | few | TGTGCCAGCAGCGTTAGCGGGAGGGACAATGAGCAGTTCTTC | CASSVSGRDNEQFF
TRBJ2-1 | TRBV4-1 | . | 15 | few | TGCGCCAGCAGCCAAGATCCCTGGGCGACCAATGAGCAGTTCTTC | CASSQDPWATNEQFF
TRBJ1-2 | TRBV27 | . | 17 | . | TGTGCCAGCAGTACAACCTGGGACACTGTAACTAACTATGGCTACACCTTC | CASSTTWDTVTNYGYTF
TRBJ1-2 | TRBV4-1 | . | 16 | few | TGCGCCAGCAGCCAAGACGGGATCCAAGCTAACTATGGCTACACCTTC | CASSQDGIQANYGYTF
TRBJ1-2 | TRBV20-1 | . | 12 | once | TGCAGTGCCCTAGGCGATGTCTATGGCTACACCTTC | CSALGDVYGYTF
TRBJ2-1 | TRBV9 | TRBD2 | 19 | . | TGTGCCAGCAGCGAACTAGCGGGTACTACGGCGGGATCCTACAATGAGCAGTTCTTC | CASSELAGTTAGSYNEQFF
TRBJ1-2 | TRBV6-5 | . | 15 | . | TGTGCCAGCAGTTACTCGGGGGGAACTAACTATGGCTACACCTTC | CASSYSGGTNYGYTF
TRBJ2-4 | TRBV2 | . | 12 | few | TGTGCCAGCAGGGGGCCCAAAAACATTCAGTACTTC | CASRGPKNIQYF
TRBJ2-5 | TRBV9 | . | 16 | . | TGTGCCAGCAGTGGCCGGGGTGCCGGTCTCCAAGAGACCCAGTACTTC | CASSGRGAGLQETQYF
TRBJ1-2 | TRBV6-2/TRBV6-3 | . | 14 | . | TGTGCCAGCAGCCTACAGGGACTCTCTGGGGGCTACACCTTC | CASSLQGLSGGYTF
TRBJ1-1 | TRBV7-9 | . | 14 | . | TGTGCCAGCGGATGGGGATTGGAGAACACTGAAGCTTTCTTT | CASGWGLENTEAFF
TRBJ1-1 | TRBV28 | . | 14 | few | TGTGCCAGCAGTTTAGTACAGATGAACACTGAAGCTTTCTTT | CASSLVQMNTEAFF
TRBJ2-4 | TRBV24-1 | TRBD1 | 17 | few | TGTGCCACCAGTGATGGCGGACAGGGGCTAGCCAAAAACATTCAGTACTTC | CATSDGGQGLAKNIQYF
TRBJ1-1 | TRBV12-3/TRBV12-4 | . | 12 | . | TGTGCCAGCAGTTTCTCCGGGGCTGAAGCTTTCTTT | CASSFSGAEAFF
TRBJ2-7 | TRBV29-1 | TRBD2 | 15 | . | TGCAGCGTTGGGCCCATAGCGGGAGAGGACTACGAGCAGTACTTC | CSVGPIAGEDYEQYF
TRBJ2-5 | TRBV11-2 | TRBD1 | 17 | few | TGTGCCAGCAGCTTACCGGGACAGGGTGGGTTGAAAGAGACCCAGTACTTC | CASSLPGQGGLKETQYF
TRBJ1-4 | TRBV15 | . | 17 | . | TGTGCCACCAGCAGGGAGAGGGCGGAGGTGTTCGGTGAAAAACTGTTTTTT | CATSRERAEVFGEKLFF
TRBJ1-5 | TRBV6-1 | . | 14 | few | TGTGCCAGTACGGGGCAGGGAAGTGGCCAGCCCCAGCATTTT | CASTGQGSGQPQHF
TRBJ2-7 | TRBV28 | . | 12 | few | TGTGCCAGCGGCCCAAAGTTGTACGAGCAGTACTTC | CASGPKLYEQYF